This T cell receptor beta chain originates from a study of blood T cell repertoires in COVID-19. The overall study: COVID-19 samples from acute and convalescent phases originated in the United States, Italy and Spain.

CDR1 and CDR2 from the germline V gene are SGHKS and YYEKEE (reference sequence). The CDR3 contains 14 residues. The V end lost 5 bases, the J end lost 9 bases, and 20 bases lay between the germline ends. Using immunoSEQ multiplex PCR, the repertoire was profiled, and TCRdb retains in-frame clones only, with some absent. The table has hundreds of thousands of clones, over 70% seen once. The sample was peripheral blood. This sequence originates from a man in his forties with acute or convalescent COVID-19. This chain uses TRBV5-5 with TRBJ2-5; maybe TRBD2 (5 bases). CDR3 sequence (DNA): TGTGCCAGCAGACCCGCGAGGGCCGAGAGACCCCAGTACTTC. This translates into CASRPARAERPQYF.